These T cell receptor beta chains were read from a single sample in a study of blood T cell repertoires in COVID-19. The table came from immunoSEQ multiplex PCR; TCRdb's copy has only in-frame clones and leaves some out. The sample has a few hundred thousand clones, under 90% seen once. Sequencing input: peripheral blood. These TCRs come from a woman older than 75 with COVID-19, enrolled during active disease. Both conserved end residues are part of each CDR3. A D gene is named only where the DNA matches it firmly. Size values are once, few and many counts, or a class for expanded clones, and some rows have none.

D | J | size | V | CDR3 | DNA
. | TRBJ1-2 | . | TRBV19 | CASTGVRFSGYTF | TGTGCCAGTACAGGGGTGAGATTCTCTGGCTACACCTTC
. | TRBJ2-3 | . | TRBV10-1 | CASSTGGTDTQYF | TGCGCCAGCAGTACGGGAGGCACAGATACGCAGTATTTT
TRBD2 | TRBJ2-1 | . | TRBV6-5 | CASILGGLGNNEQFF | TGTGCCAGCATTCTTGGGGGACTAGGAAACAATGAGCAGTTCTTC
. | TRBJ1-3 | . | TRBV6-5 | CASSYGGPPNTIYF | TGTGCCAGCAGTTACGGGGGCCCCCCAAACACCATATATTTT
TRBD1 | TRBJ2-5 | . | TRBV7-3 | CASSVGQGLETQYF | TGTGCCAGCAGCGTCGGACAGGGGCTGGAGACCCAGTACTTC
. | TRBJ2-5 | . | TRBV2 | CASRVSGETQYF | TGTGCCAGCAGGGTGTCCGGAGAGACCCAGTACTTC
TRBD1 | TRBJ1-3 | few | TRBV9 | CASSVEGALRNTIYF | TGTGCCAGCAGCGTAGAGGGGGCGTTAAGAAACACCATATATTTT
TRBD1 | TRBJ1-4 | . | TRBV2 | CASTGQGLNEKLFF | TGTGCCAGCACGGGACAGGGACTTAATGAAAAACTGTTTTTT
. | TRBJ2-3 | . | TRBV6-4 | CASSLTGKGTDTQYF | TGTGCCAGCAGTCTAACAGGGAAGGGCACAGATACGCAGTATTTT
. | TRBJ2-3 | . | TRBV4-2 | CASSQDQAGAVGTDTQYF | TGTGCCAGCAGCCAAGATCAGGCAGGGGCAGTTGGCACAGATACGCAGTATTTT
. | TRBJ1-1 | . | TRBV24-1 | CATSDGARAFF | TGTGCCACCAGTGATGGGGCACGCGCTTTCTTT
. | TRBJ2-5 | . | TRBV18 | CASSPIQETQYF | TGTGCCAGCTCACCTATCCAAGAGACCCAGTACTTC
. | TRBJ2-5 | once | TRBV21-1 | CASIKGGGQETQYF | TGTGCCAGCATCAAGGGAGGCGGCCAAGAGACCCAGTACTTC
TRBD1 | TRBJ2-7 | . | TRBV27 | CASSLLGDRGNYEQYF | TGTGCCAGCAGTTTGTTAGGGGACAGGGGTAACTACGAGCAGTACTTC
. | TRBJ2-7 | . | TRBV7-2 | CASSRLGGPSYEQYF | TGTGCCAGCAGCCGCCTGGGGGGGCCCTCCTACGAGCAGTACTTC
. | TRBJ1-5 | . | TRBV28 | CASRQVGGGQPQHF | TGTGCCAGTAGACAGGTTGGGGGCGGTCAGCCCCAGCATTTT
. | TRBJ1-4 | . | TRBV19 | CASNLDRNEKLFF | TGTGCCAGTAACCTTGACAGAAATGAAAAACTGTTTTTT
. | TRBJ1-5 | . | TRBV2 | CASSEASRGGNQPQHF | TGTGCCAGCAGTGAAGCGAGCAGGGGTGGCAATCAGCCCCAGCATTTT
. | TRBJ1-2 | few | TRBV9 | CASSVGEENYGYTF | TGTGCCAGCAGCGTAGGTGAAGAGAACTATGGCTACACCTTC
TRBD2 | TRBJ2-5 | . | TRBV9 | CASSQSIGGAGETQYF | TGTGCCAGCAGCCAATCAATCGGGGGGGCCGGAGAGACCCAGTACTTC
. | TRBJ1-2 | . | TRBV6-6 | CAVGVLNRVDGYTF | TGTGCCGTCGGGGTACTGAACAGGGTTGATGGCTACACCTTC
TRBD2 | TRBJ2-4 | once | TRBV5-4 | CASSLGGGVTPLAKNIQYF | TGTGCCAGCAGCTTGGGCGGGGGGGTTACTCCATTAGCCAAAAACATTCAGTACTTC
. | TRBJ1-2 | . | TRBV12-3/TRBV12-4 | CASSLQANYGYTF | TGTGCCAGCAGTTTACAGGCTAACTATGGCTACACCTTC
. | TRBJ2-1 | . | TRBV12-2 | CASRLAPRDAPYNEQFF | TGTGCAAGTCGCTTAGCCCCGCGGGACGCCCCTTACAATGAGCAGTTCTTC
TRBD1 | TRBJ1-2 | . | TRBV5-4 | CASSMLQGGGYTF | TGTGCCAGCAGCATGCTACAGGGGGGCGGCTACACCTTC
TRBD1 | TRBJ1-4 | . | TRBV5-1 | CASSLQGTNEKLFF | TGCGCCAGCAGCCTACAGGGGACTAATGAAAAACTGTTTTTT
TRBD2 | TRBJ2-1 | . | TRBV7-9 | CASSSMTSGGNNEQFF | TGTGCCAGCAGCTCAATGACTAGCGGGGGGAATAATGAGCAGTTCTTC
. | TRBJ1-5 | few | TRBV7-2 | CASSLDGQTGNQPQHF | TGTGCCAGCAGCTTAGACGGTCAAACGGGCAATCAGCCCCAGCATTTT
. | TRBJ1-2 | . | TRBV19 | CASSLDTVYGYTF | TGTGCCAGTAGCTTGGACACCGTCTATGGCTACACCTTC
TRBD1 | TRBJ2-7 | . | TRBV7-2 | CASSSVGSTGGSSYEQYF | TGTGCCAGCAGCTCCGTAGGGTCAACAGGGGGGAGCTCCTACGAGCAGTACTTC
. | TRBJ2-7 | . | TRBV6-1 | CASSEAGRHEQYF | TGTGCCAGCAGTGAAGCTGGGAGGCACGAGCAGTACTTC
. | TRBJ1-2 | . | TRBV7-2 | CASSPPHFYGYTF | TGTGCCAGCAGCCCCCCTCACTTCTATGGCTACACCTTC
. | TRBJ1-3 | . | TRBV4-3 | CASSQASSGRVSGNTIYF | TGCGCCAGCAGCCAAGCATCTAGCGGGAGAGTCTCTGGAAACACCATATATTTT
TRBD1 | TRBJ1-2 | . | TRBV7-2 | CASSTGQGYGYTF | TGTGCCAGCAGCACGGGACAGGGTTATGGCTACACCTTC
TRBD1 | TRBJ2-5 | . | TRBV18 | CASSPTGVYGTQYF | TGTGCCAGCTCTCCTACAGGGGTGTATGGGACCCAGTACTTC
. | TRBJ2-3 | . | TRBV5-1 | CASRDTGWTDTQYF | TGCGCCAGCAGGGACACCGGTTGGACAGATACGCAGTATTTT
TRBD1 | TRBJ1-4 | . | TRBV5-1 | CASSIGQGAATNEKLFF | TGCGCCAGCAGCATCGGACAGGGGGCAGCAACTAATGAAAAACTGTTTTTT
TRBD1 | TRBJ2-3 | . | TRBV19 | CATRDRGSTDTQYF | TGTGCCACCCGGGACAGGGGTAGCACAGATACGCAGTATTTT
TRBD2 | TRBJ2-3 | . | TRBV6-5 | CASSYTSGGGDTQYF | TGTGCCAGCAGTTATACTAGCGGGGGAGGAGATACGCAGTATTTT
TRBD1 | TRBJ1-1 | . | TRBV9 | CASGGGDRGTEAFF | TGTGCCAGCGGTGGCGGAGACAGGGGCACTGAAGCTTTCTTT
TRBD1 | TRBJ1-5 | . | TRBV3-1/TRBV3-2 | CASSQTGNNQPQHF | TGTGCCAGCAGCCAGACAGGGAACAATCAGCCCCAGCATTTT